Here is one T cell receptor (beta chain) with its context. Here immunoSEQ multiplex PCR was the method, and the copy in TCRdb shows in-frame clones only, minus some. In the table there are 35,000 to 40,000 clones, over 90% of which are singletons. Trimming cost V 0 bases and J 4 bases, with 6 bases left between them. Looked up from germline, CDR1 is SGHAT and CDR2 is FQNNGV. This CDR3 region has 13 residues. These data originate in a study of T cell changes during pregnancy in multiple sclerosis. J is TRBJ1-1 and V is TRBV11-2; D perhaps matches TRBD1 (5 bases). The sequence came from a female donor with multiple sclerosis, enrolled in a pregnancy study. The specimen was CD4+ T cells from peripheral blood mononuclear cells, collected in the second trimester of pregnancy. CDR3 sequence reads: CASSLDRVTEAFF. As DNA, the CDR3 is TGTGCCAGCAGCTTAGACAGGGTCACTGAAGCTTTCTTT.